The entry that follows covers one TCR beta chain sequence. Genomic DNA of every subset was divided equally among multiple immunoSEQ plates. Assay: immunoSEQ multiplex PCR; the TCRdb copy retains only in-frame clones and omits some. The table shows some 2.1 million clones, with 95% occurring only once. The CDR3 runs to 17 residues. The data were taken from a study of shared clonotypes between healthy human individuals. The sequence came from a man aged 18 to 29 in good health. Sequencing used naive CD4+ T cells sorted from blood. Sample subset: CD45RA+ positively selected. The chain recombines TRBV21-1 with TRBJ2-7. TRBV21-1 is given as a pseudogene. The CDR3 protein is CANGYDIRGRGSYEQYF. CDR3 in DNA: TGTGCCAACGGGTACGACATACGGGGGCGGGGAAGCTACGAGCAGTACTTC.